This T cell receptor (beta chain) was captured by sequencing in a study of blood T cell repertoires in COVID-19. Whole-study context: Samples taken during acute and convalescent COVID-19 were collected in the United States, Italy and Spain. T cells, B-cell-depleted T cells, or PBMCs provided the cDNA or gDNA that served as material.

Only a few counts were recorded for this clone. TCRdb's copy holds only in-frame clones and misses some; the assay was immunoSEQ multiplex PCR. The sample has 130,000 or so clones, roughly 80% seen once; the top ten hold about 3%. V lost 4 bases and J 4 bases, leaving 16 bases between the germline ends. The CDR3 extends over 14 amino acids. Per the germline V gene, CDR1 is GTSNPN and CDR2 is SVGIG (reference sequence). Sequencing used peripheral blood. The chain has TRBV30 and TRBJ1-2; D possibly corresponds to TRBD1 (5 bases). This clonotype was obtained from an elderly woman with acute or convalescent COVID-19. CDR3 bases: TGTGCCTGGAACCGGGACTCTCTTCTCTATGGCTACACCTTC. It yields the protein CAWNRDSLLYGYTF. Using reference TRBV30 and TRBJ1-2 for the parts outside the CDR3, the full variable domain is SQTIHQWPATLVQPVGSPLSLECTVEGTSNPNLYWYRQAAGRGLQLLFYSVGIGQISSEVPQNLSASRPQDRQFILSSKKLLLSDSGFYLCAWNRDSLLYGYTFGSGTRLTVV.